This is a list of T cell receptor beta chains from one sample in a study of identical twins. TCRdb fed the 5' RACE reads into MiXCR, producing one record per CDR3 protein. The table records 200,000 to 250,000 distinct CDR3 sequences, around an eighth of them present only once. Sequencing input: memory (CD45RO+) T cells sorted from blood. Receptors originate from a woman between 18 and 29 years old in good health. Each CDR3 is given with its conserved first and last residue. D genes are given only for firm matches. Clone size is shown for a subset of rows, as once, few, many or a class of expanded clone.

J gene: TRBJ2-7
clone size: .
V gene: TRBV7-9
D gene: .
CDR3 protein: CASSPRVGINEQYF
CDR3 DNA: TGTGCCAGCAGCCCCCGGGTGGGCATCAACGAGCAGTACTTC

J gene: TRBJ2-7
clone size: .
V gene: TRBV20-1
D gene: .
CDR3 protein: CSATQNGEQYF
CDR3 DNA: TGCAGTGCTACCCAGAACGGCGAGCAGTACTTC

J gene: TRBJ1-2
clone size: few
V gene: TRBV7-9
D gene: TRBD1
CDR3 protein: CASSGRDRFNYGYTF
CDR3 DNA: TGTGCCAGCAGCGGCCGGGACAGGTTTAACTATGGCTACACCTTC

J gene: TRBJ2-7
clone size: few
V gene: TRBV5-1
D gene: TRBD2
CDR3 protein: CASSLQLAANYEQYF
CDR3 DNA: TGCGCCAGCAGCTTGCAACTAGCGGCAAACTACGAGCAGTACTTC

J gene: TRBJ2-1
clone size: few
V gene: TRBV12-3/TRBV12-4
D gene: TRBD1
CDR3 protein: CASSRGQGLYNEQFF
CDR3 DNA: TGTGCCAGCAGCAGAGGACAGGGATTATACAATGAGCAGTTCTTC

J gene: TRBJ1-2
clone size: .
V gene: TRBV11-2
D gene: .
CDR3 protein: CASSPTTYDYGYTF
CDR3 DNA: TGTGCCAGCAGCCCTACGACCTACGACTATGGCTACACCTTC

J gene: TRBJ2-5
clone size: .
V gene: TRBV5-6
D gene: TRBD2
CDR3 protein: CASSQQTSGGETQYF
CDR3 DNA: TGTGCCAGCAGCCAACAAACTAGCGGGGGAGAGACCCAGTACTTC

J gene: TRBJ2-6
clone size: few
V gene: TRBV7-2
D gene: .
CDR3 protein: CASSLPGSLPGANVLTF
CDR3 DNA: TGTGCCAGCAGCCTACCAGGGTCTCTGCCTGGGGCCAACGTCCTGACTTTC

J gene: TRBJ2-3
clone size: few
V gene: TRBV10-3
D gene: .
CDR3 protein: CAISEAGLRGTDTQYF
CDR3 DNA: TGTGCCATCAGTGAGGCTGGGTTAAGGGGCACAGATACGCAGTATTTT

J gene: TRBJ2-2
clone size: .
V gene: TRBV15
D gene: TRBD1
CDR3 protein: CATSRDGTDRGAGELFF
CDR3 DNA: TGTGCCACCAGCAGAGATGGCACGGACAGGGGGGCCGGGGAGCTGTTTTTT

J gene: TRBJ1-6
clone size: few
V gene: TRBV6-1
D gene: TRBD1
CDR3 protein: CASRSPGQGRSPLHF
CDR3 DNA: TGTGCCAGCAGATCGCCGGGACAGGGTCGTTCACCCCTCCACTTT

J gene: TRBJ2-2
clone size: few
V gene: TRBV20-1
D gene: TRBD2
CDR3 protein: CSARDGGGSAGELFF
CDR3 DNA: TGCAGTGCTAGAGATGGGGGGGGGAGCGCCGGGGAGCTGTTTTTT

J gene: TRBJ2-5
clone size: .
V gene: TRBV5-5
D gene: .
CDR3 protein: CASSSGGLRGAETQYF
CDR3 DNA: TGTGCCAGCAGCTCTGGGGGCCTCCGGGGTGCGGAGACCCAGTACTTC

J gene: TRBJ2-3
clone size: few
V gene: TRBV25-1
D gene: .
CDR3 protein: CASSEAGGVRKYF
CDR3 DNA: TGTGCCAGCAGTGAAGCAGGGGGGGTCAGGAAGTATTTT

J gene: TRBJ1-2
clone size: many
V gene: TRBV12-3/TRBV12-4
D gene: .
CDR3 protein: CASSFMNEDGYTF
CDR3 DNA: TGTGCCAGCAGTTTTATGAACGAGGATGGCTACACCTTC

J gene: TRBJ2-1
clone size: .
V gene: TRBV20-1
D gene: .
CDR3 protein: CSTRVASVNNEQFF
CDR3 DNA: TGCAGTACTAGGGTGGCTAGCGTTAACAATGAGCAGTTCTTC

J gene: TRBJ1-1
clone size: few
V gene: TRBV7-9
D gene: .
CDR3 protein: CASRTRKGTEAFF
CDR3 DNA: TGTGCCAGCAGGACACGAAAAGGCACTGAAGCTTTCTTT

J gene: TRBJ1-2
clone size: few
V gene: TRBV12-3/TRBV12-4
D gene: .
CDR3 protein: CASTRGGSGPGGYTF
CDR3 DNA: TGTGCCAGCACCCGGGGTGGCTCTGGTCCGGGCGGCTACACCTTC

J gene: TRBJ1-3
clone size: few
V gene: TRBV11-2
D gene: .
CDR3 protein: CASSPQGTIYF
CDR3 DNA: TGTGCCAGCAGCCCACAGGGCACCATATATTTT

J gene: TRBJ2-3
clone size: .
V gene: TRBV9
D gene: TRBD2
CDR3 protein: CASSPHPPSGGRASTDTQYF
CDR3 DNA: TGTGCCAGCAGCCCCCACCCCCCTAGCGGGGGACGTGCTAGCACAGATACGCAGTATTTT

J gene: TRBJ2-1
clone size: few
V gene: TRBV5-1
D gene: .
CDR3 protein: CASTPGDPGPTEQFF
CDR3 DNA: TGCGCCAGCACCCCGGGAGACCCGGGGCCAACTGAGCAGTTCTTC

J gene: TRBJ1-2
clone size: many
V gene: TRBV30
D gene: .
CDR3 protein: CAWSVFAGAYGYTF
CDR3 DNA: TGTGCCTGGAGTGTCTTCGCTGGGGCCTATGGCTACACCTTC

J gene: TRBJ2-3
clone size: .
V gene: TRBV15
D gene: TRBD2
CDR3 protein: CATSRVPGGLADTQYF
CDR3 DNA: TGTGCCACCAGCAGAGTACCGGGAGGGTTGGCAGATACGCAGTATTTT

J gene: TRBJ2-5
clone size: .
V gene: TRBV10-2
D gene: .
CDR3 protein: CASRRSEFWETQYF
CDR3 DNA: TGCGCCAGCAGGAGGTCGGAGTTTTGGGAGACCCAGTACTTC

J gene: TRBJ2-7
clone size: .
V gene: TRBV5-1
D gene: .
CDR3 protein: CASSLDQGLHEQYF
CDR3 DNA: TGCGCCAGCAGCTTGGATCAGGGTTTGCACGAGCAGTACTTC

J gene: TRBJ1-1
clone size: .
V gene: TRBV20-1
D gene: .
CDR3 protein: CSARTHQVPRSEAFF
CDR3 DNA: TGCAGTGCCAGGACCCACCAGGTCCCTCGGTCTGAAGCTTTCTTT

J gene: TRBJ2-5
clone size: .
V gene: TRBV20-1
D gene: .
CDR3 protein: CSARDLRANQETQYF
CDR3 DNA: TGCAGTGCTAGAGATCTGAGGGCGAACCAAGAGACCCAGTACTTC

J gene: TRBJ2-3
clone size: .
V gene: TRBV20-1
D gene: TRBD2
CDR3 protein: CSARGSSGREDTQYF
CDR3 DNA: TGCAGTGCTAGAGGCTCTAGCGGGAGGGAGGATACGCAGTATTTT

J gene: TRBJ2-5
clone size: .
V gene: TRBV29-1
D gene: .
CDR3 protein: CSVGTAQETQYF
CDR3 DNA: TGCAGCGTTGGGACAGCCCAAGAGACCCAGTACTTC

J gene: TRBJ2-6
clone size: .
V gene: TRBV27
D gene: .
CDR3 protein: CASSPLGSGANVLTF
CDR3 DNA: TGTGCCAGCAGTCCCCTTGGGTCTGGGGCCAACGTCCTGACTTTC

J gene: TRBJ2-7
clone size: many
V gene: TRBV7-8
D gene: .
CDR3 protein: CASSLVAGPLGKQYF
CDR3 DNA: TGTGCCAGCAGCTTAGTGGCTGGCCCCTTAGGCAAACAGTACTTC

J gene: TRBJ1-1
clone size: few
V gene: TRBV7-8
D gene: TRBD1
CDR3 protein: CASSQGASTEAFF
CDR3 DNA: TGTGCCAGCAGCCAGGGGGCCAGTACTGAAGCTTTCTTT

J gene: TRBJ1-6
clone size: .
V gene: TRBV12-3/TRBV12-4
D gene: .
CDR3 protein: CASTQGGNSPLHF
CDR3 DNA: TGTGCCAGCACCCAAGGGGGGAATTCACCCCTCCACTTT

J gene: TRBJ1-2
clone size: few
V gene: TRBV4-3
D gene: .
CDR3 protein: CASSQDVSADGYTF
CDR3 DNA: TGCGCCAGCAGCCAAGATGTCTCGGCGGATGGCTACACCTTC

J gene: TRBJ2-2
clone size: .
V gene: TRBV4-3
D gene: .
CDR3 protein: CASSPGPGGGVNTGELFF
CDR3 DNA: TGCGCCAGCAGCCCGGGCCCCGGAGGAGGTGTGAACACCGGGGAGCTGTTTTTT

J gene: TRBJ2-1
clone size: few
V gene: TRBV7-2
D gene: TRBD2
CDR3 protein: CASSLSGRGVGEQFF
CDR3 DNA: TGTGCCAGCAGCTTAAGCGGGAGGGGAGTCGGTGAGCAGTTCTTC

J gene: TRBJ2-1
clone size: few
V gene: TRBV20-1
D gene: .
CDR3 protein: CSALPMTDGEFF
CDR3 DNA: TGCAGTGCTTTACCCATGACAGATGGTGAGTTCTTC